Listed here are 19 T cell receptor beta chains from one sample, sequenced in a study of T cell responses to AZD1222 COVID-19 vaccine. TCRdb keeps only in-frame clones here, not all; method: immunoSEQ multiplex PCR. The table has over 130,000 clones, roughly 91% seen once. The sample in question was peripheral blood, obtained on day 0 of AZD1222 vaccination. The receptor source for this set is an adult in good health.

The J gene is TRBJ1-5, the V gene TRBV12-3 or TRBV12-4; D ambiguous. With 2 bases removed from V and 10 bases from J, the gap between germline ends came to 9 bases. This CDR3 is built from 12 residues. CDR3 nucleotides: TGTGCCAGCAGTTTACGGGCGGGCCCCCAGCATTTT. Its translation is CASSLRAGPQHF.

This rearrangement joins TRBV6-5 to TRBJ1-5, with 8 bases aligning to TRBD1. The CDR3 consists of 15 residues. Germline V lookup: CDR1 MNHEY, CDR2 SVGAGI. V dropped 6 bases and J dropped 2; count of bases not matched to a gene: 6. This CDR3 is CASRRQGSGNQPQHF. CDR3 in DNA: TGTGCCAGCAGGAGACAGGGGTCAGGCAATCAGCCCCAGCATTTT.

V and J are TRBV5-1 and TRBJ1-6; possibly TRBD1 for D (6 bases). There are 13 residues in the CDR3. Deletions cut 4 bases from V and 6 bases from J, with 8 bases between. Germline CDR1 SGHRS, CDR2 YFSETQ. The CDR3 DNA reads as TGCGCCAGCAGCCGGGACATTAATTCACCCCTCCACTTT. Translated, it gives CASSRDINSPLHF. Drawing the rest from reference TRBV5-1 and TRBJ1-6, the complete variable domain is KAGVTQTPRYLIKTRGQQVTLSCSPISGHRSVSWYQQTPGQGLQFLFEYFSETQRNKGNFPGRFSGRQFSNSRSEMNVSTLELGDSALYLCASSRDINSPLHFGNGTRLTVT.

The rearrangement joins TRBV6-2 or TRBV6-3 to TRBJ2-7, with D unresolved. Germline CDR1 reads MNHEY; CDR2 reads SVGEGT. Trimming took off 6 bases at V and 2 bases at J, with 8 bases between the two ends. There are 12 residues in the CDR3. CDR3 amino acids: CASSPGAYEQYF. CDR3 DNA sequence: TGTGCCAGCAGCCCAGGAGCCTACGAGCAGTACTTC.

The V call is TRBV5-4, the J call TRBJ1-6, with TRBD1 identical over 10 bases. The CDR3 loop spans 15 amino acids. CDR1 and CDR2 (germline): SGHNT, YYREEE (reference sequence). Trimming took 0 bases from V and 8 from J; bases not matched to a gene: 2. The CDR3 sequence is CASSLAGTGDSPLHF. In nucleotides, the CDR3 is TGTGCCAGCAGCTTGGCCGGGACAGGGGATTCACCCCTCCACTTT.

This rearrangement joins TRBV18 to TRBJ2-7, with a possible D match to TRBD2 (7 bases). The CDR3 sequence is 14 residues long. Germline loops: CDR1 KGHSH, CDR2 LQKENI. V was pared by 2 bases and J by 2 bases, with 10 bases between. DNA of the CDR3: TGTGCCAGCTCACCAGAGGGGGGGGCCTACGAGCAGTACTTC. It yields the protein CASSPEGGAYEQYF.

The CDR3: CASSTQGTLFGYTF. The CDR3 nucleotides are TGTGCCAGTAGTACTCAGGGGACTCTTTTTGGCTACACCTTC. The chain is built from TRBV19 and TRBJ1-2; a weak D match, TRBD1 (6 bases). CDR3 length equals 14 residues. CDR1 is LNHDA and CDR2 is SQIVND in the germline V gene (reference sequence). V lost 4 bases to trimming and J lost 7 bases, with 16 bases between them.

The chain combines TRBV29-1 with TRBJ2-1; D gene uncertain. This CDR3 contains 11 residues. Germline CDR1 SQVTM, CDR2 ANQGSEA. Trimming removed 4 bases from V and 8 bases from J, with 9 bases in between. The CDR3 loop is CSVVGQDEQFF. The DNA of the CDR3 is TGCAGCGTTGTAGGGCAGGATGAGCAGTTCTTC.

The gene calls are TRBV3-1 (or the pseudogene TRBV3-2) and TRBJ1-3, with TRBD1 identical over 10 bases. Trimming cost V 2 bases and J 2 bases; bases outside gene matches: 6. Germline V CDR1 and CDR2: LGHDT, YNNKEL (reference sequence). The CDR3 is 17 residues long. The CDR3 here is CASSQSRDRGPGNTIYF. The CDR3 nucleotides are TGTGCCAGCAGCCAAAGCCGGGACAGGGGACCTGGAAACACCATATATTTT.

The chain joins TRBV3-1 (or the pseudogene TRBV3-2) to TRBJ1-1, with D maybe TRBD1 (5 bases). The CDR3 loop spans 14 amino acids. V gave up 5 bases and J gave up 6 bases, with 16 bases separating them. The germline CDR1 and CDR2 sequences are LGHDT and YNNKEL (reference sequence). For the CDR3, the DNA is TGTGCCAGCAGCTCAATTGGACACCAGGCTGAAGCTTTCTTT. This gives the protein CASSSIGHQAEAFF.

This chain joins TRBV18 and TRBJ1-1; the match to TRBD1 covers 11 bases. The CDR3 length is 15 residues. Germline lookup yields CDR1 KGHSH and CDR2 LQKENI. Losses at the gene ends were 2 bases for V and 4 bases for J; bases not matched to a gene: 3. The CDR3 DNA reads as TGTGCCAGCTCACCAAGGACAGGGGGCTTCACTGAAGCTTTCTTT. It yields the protein CASSPRTGGFTEAFF.

The chain combines TRBV9 with TRBJ1-5; the D gene is possibly TRBD1 (5 bases). Looked up from germline, CDR1 is SGDLS and CDR2 is YYNGEE. The CDR3 loop spans 17 amino acids. V lost 0 bases, J lost 4 bases, and 17 bases lay in between. CDR3 in DNA: TGTGCCAGCAGCGTAGTCCCCCGGGACGCGGAAAATCAGCCCCAGCATTTT. It yields the protein CASSVVPRDAENQPQHF.

The chain's CDR3 is CASSRQGAKDSNQPQHF. The DNA of the CDR3 is TGTGCCAGCAGCAGACAGGGGGCGAAGGATAGCAATCAGCCCCAGCATTTT. The chain is built from TRBV21-1 and TRBJ1-5; the table gives TRBD1 as D, unverified against the DNA. TRBV21-1 is designated a pseudogene. This CDR3 is 17 amino acids long.

CDR3 loop: CASSYEATYRGYTF. In nucleotides, the CDR3 is TGTGCCAGCAGTTACGAGGCAACATATCGGGGCTACACCTTC. The V gene is TRBV6-2 or TRBV6-3, the J gene TRBJ1-2, with no clear D. The CDR3 runs 14 residues. Per the germline V gene, CDR1 is MNHEY and CDR2 is SVGEGT. Between the trimmed V and J ends, which lost 2 bases and 8 bases, there was a span of 15 bases.

CDR3 in DNA: TGTGCTAGTGGTCCACAGACAGGAATCTACGAGCAGTACTTC. Translating gives CASGPQTGIYEQYF. The rearrangement links TRBV12-5 to TRBJ2-7; tentative D call: TRBD1 (6 bases). Trimming removed 5 bases at V and 3 bases at J, with 14 bases between. The CDR3 contains 14 residues. The germline CDR1 and CDR2 sequences are LGHNT and FRNRAP. The full variable domain, completed using reference TRBV12-5 and TRBJ2-7, is DARVTQTPRHKVTEMGQEVTMRCQPILGHNTVFWYRQTMMQGLELLAYFRNRAPLDDSGMPKDRFSAEMPDATLATLKIQPSEPRDSAVYFCASGPQTGIYEQYFGPGTRLTVT.

The chain recombines TRBV18 with TRBJ1-2; TRBD1 is a possible D gene (6 bases). The CDR3 extends over 13 amino acids. Between the trimmed V and J ends, which lost 6 bases and 1 base, there was a span of 9 bases. Germline CDR1 is KGHSH and CDR2 is LQKENI. Here the CDR3 reads CASSQQGNYGYTF. In DNA, the CDR3 is TGTGCCAGCTCGCAACAGGGTAACTATGGCTACACCTTC.

The CDR3 protein is CASSLALGTGLAQETQYF. The DNA of the CDR3 is TGTGCCAGCAGCTTAGCCCTAGGAACCGGACTAGCTCAAGAGACCCAGTACTTC. The rearrangement links TRBV7-2 to TRBJ2-5, with 8 bases that match TRBD2. This CDR3 contains 18 residues. V lost 0 bases to trimming and J lost 2 bases; unmatched junction nucleotides: 11. Germline lookup yields CDR1 SGHTA and CDR2 FQGNSA.

This clone is a singleton in its sample. The chain uses TRBV30 and TRBJ1-1; perhaps TRBD1 as D (5 bases). The V end lost 3 bases, the J end lost 3 bases, and 11 bases lay between the germline ends. The CDR3 is 13 residues long. The V gene's germline CDR1 is GTSNPN and CDR2 SVGIG (reference sequence). The CDR3, as DNA: TGTGCCTGGAGGAGACAGTTTGACACTGAAGCTTTCTTT. Its translation: CAWRRQFDTEAFF. Looking up the rest from reference TRBV30 and TRBJ1-1 gives the full variable domain: SQTIHQWPATLVQPVGSPLSLECTVEGTSNPNLYWYRQAAGRGLQLLFYSVGIGQISSEVPQNLSASRPQDRQFILSSKKLLLSDSGFYLCAWRRQFDTEAFFGQGTRLTVV.

This chain joins TRBV21-1 and TRBJ2-7; the DNA was not compared with TRBD1, the D call given in the table. TRBV21-1 is flagged as a pseudogene. This CDR3 spans 16 amino acids. The CDR3 protein is CASSTTDGQGIFEQYF. DNA of the CDR3: TGTGCCAGCAGCACAACAGATGGACAGGGAATCTTTGAGCAGTACTTC.